This T cell receptor beta chain derives from a study of blood T cell repertoires in COVID-19. Study as a whole: Sources were T cells, B-cell-depleted T cells, or PBMCs; the material itself was cDNA or gDNA.

Source study methods: Researchers report that nucleated cell counts were estimated from reference gene primer amplification. The data were produced by immunoSEQ multiplex PCR, yet TCRdb's version contains in-frame clones alone and is incomplete. V and J calls plus clone size are reproduced from that table; the DNA served to infer D and trimming. The data hold fewer than 350,000 clones, with 85% observed a single time. Ages ranged from roughly 18 to 100 years, with residence in 24 US areas. The CDR3 spans 15 residues. Per the germline V gene, CDR1 is SNHLY and CDR2 is FYNNEI. V was clipped by 2 bases and J by 5 bases, with 13 bases between them.

The J gene is TRBJ1-5, the V gene TRBV2; no reliable D call. This TCR was recovered from a woman aged 25 to 45 who had been exposed to COVID-19. The sequencing input was PBMCs or T cells enriched from blood (not recorded which). The CDR3 protein is CASSEWAAQDQPQHF. As DNA, the CDR3 is TGTGCCAGCAGTGAATGGGCTGCCCAAGATCAGCCCCAGCATTTT.